The present TCR beta chain was sequenced within a study of identical twins. A note on this clonotype: Its specificity is unknown.

TCRdb passed the 5' RACE reads through MiXCR, listing each CDR3 protein once. The table shows some 1,600,000 distinct CDR3 sequences, with 32% occurring only once. Healthy Caucasians were all of the donors. Study conclusions and caveats: Partly confounded zero-insertion analyses could result from invariant MAIT and iNKT cells.

V was pared by 6 bases and J by 0 bases, with 10 bases between. CDR3 length equals 14 residues. Germline loops: CDR1 ENHRY, CDR2 SYGVKD. This chain joins TRBV10-3 and TRBJ2-3; no reliable D call. The clonotype comes from a newborn girl in good health. The sequencing sample was made of cord blood. This CDR3 reads CAIRFAVSTDTQYF. The DNA for the CDR3 is TGTGCCATCAGGTTCGCGGTTAGCACAGATACGCAGTATTTT.